This T cell receptor (beta chain) was captured by sequencing in a study of vaccination and CD4 T cells after COVID-19. Turning to the study itself: The stimulating agents, overlapping spike peptides, came from SARS-CoV-2, HCoV-NL63, HCoV-OC43 and HCoV-229E. Study-wide results and caveats: The study found median SARS-CoV-2-reactive clonotypes rising from about 20 to 38, not significantly.

Sequencing of DNA taken from cultured CD4+ T cells relied on the Oncomine TCR Beta short-read assay. Someone extracted genomic DNA from cultured CD4+ T cells. TCRdb reprocessed the PCR reads via MiXCR and lists one record per CDR3 protein. The sample contains 6,200 or so distinct CDR3 sequences, approximately 73% of which appear only once. The treatment denotes: roughly 11-day PBMC culture with coronavirus spike peptide pools or control peptides (ViraFEST assay). This CDR3 spans 14 amino acids. V was pared by 6 bases and J by 8 bases, with 14 bases between. This clonotype is classed as medium-sized. Its specificity is not known.

What was sequenced was CD4+ T cells from blood, cultured in vitro. The TCR was taken from a human donor who had recovered from COVID-19. V usage is TRBV12-3 or TRBV12-4 and J usage is TRBJ1-6; D not resolved. The CDR3 protein is CASSLSVEDSPLHF. CDR3 sequence (DNA): TGTGCCAGCAGCTTGTCGGTGGAGGATTCACCCCTCCACTTT.